Described below is a single T cell receptor beta chain sequence and its context. The entry originates in a study of cytomegalovirus exposure and HLA in healthy donors. Primers for the PCR totalled 60 Vbeta and 13 Jbeta. Sequenced by immunoSEQ multiplex PCR; TCRdb stores in-frame clones only, minus some. The sample contains over 200,000 clones, around nine tenths of which appear only once. The receptor was isolated from a woman between 18 and 29 years old in good health and CMV-seronegative. Sequencing used PBMCs.

This CDR3 reads CASSLGAGHVYGYTF. The CDR3 DNA follows: TGTGCCAGCAGCTTGGGGGCAGGACATGTCTATGGCTACACCTTC. The V gene is TRBV13, the J gene TRBJ1-2; D possibly corresponds to TRBD1 (6 bases). Trimming removed 3 bases at V and 4 bases at J, with 15 bases between. The germline V gene has CDR1 PRHDT and CDR2 FYEKMQ (reference sequence). This CDR3 spans 15 amino acids.